This T cell receptor beta chain is from a study of T cells in tuberculosis. Across the study: IGRA-negative adolescents, IGRA-positive adolescents with latent tuberculosis and adults with active tuberculosis formed this South African cohort.

Unsorted cryopreserved PBMC were sequenced, averaging around 100,000 T cells per clinical donor. The junction had 9 bases not matched to a gene; V was cut back by 7 bases and J by 4 bases. Germline CDR1 and CDR2: LNHDA and SQIVND (reference sequence). The CDR3 loop spans 14 amino acids. Profiling relied on immunoSEQ multiplex PCR, and the TCRdb table lists in-frame clones only, not all of them. The sample has 35,000 to 40,000 clones; 90% to 95% are singletons. This clonotype originated in a donor aged 5 to 30 with latent tuberculosis or without tuberculosis infection. Some clones in this sample may be carry-over from other donors' samples. The sequenced sample was PBMCs. This sequence joins TRBV19 and TRBJ1-2, with TRBD1 matching over 7 bases. CDR3 in amino acids: CASNPAGQLYGYTF. The DNA for the CDR3 is TGTGCCAGTAATCCCGCGGGACAGCTCTATGGCTACACCTTC.